This T cell receptor beta chain was profiled in a study of blood T cell repertoires in COVID-19. Study overall: COVID-19 samples from acute and convalescent phases originated in the United States, Italy and Spain. In each case, the material was cDNA or gDNA derived from T cells, B-cell-depleted T cells, or PBMCs.

Per the original data handling: It was from reference gene primer amplification that nucleated cell counts were estimated. This table comes from immunoSEQ multiplex PCR, and its TCRdb copy is limited to in-frame clones, with some not included. V and J calls and clone size follow that table, whereas D and trimming were derived from the DNA. The table records hundreds of thousands of clones, over 70% of them present only once. This CDR3 contains 16 residues. V lost 5 bases to trimming and J lost 7 bases, with 21 bases between them. Germline values: CDR1 LNHDA, CDR2 SQIVND (reference sequence). The receptor was isolated from an elderly woman with acute or convalescent COVID-19. The V and J genes are TRBV19 and TRBJ1-5; D possibly corresponds to TRBD1 (6 bases). Sequencing input: peripheral blood. The DNA for the CDR3 is TGTGCCAGTAGTCCCCTTGAGGGGCAGGGGTGGCAGCCCCAGCATTTT. Residues: CASSPLEGQGWQPQHF.